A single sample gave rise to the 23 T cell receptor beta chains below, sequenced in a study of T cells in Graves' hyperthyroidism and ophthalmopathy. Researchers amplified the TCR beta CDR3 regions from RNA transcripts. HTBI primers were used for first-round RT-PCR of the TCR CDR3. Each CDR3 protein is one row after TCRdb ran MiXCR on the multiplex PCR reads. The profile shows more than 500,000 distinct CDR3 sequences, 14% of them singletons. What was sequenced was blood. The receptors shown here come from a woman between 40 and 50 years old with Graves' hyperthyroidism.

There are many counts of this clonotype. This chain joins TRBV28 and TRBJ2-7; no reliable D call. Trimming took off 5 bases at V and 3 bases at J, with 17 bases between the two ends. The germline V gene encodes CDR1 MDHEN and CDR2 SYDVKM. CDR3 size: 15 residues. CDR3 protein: CASSRTRWSNYEQYF. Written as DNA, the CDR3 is TGTGCCAGCAGTCGTACCCGGTGGAGCAACTACGAGCAGTACTTC. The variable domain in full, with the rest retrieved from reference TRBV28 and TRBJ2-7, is DVKVTQSSRYLVKRTGEKVFLECVQDMDHENMFWYRQDPGLGLRLIYFSYDVKMKEKGDIPEGYSVSREKKERFSLILESASTNQTSMYLCASSRTRWSNYEQYFGPGTRLTVT.

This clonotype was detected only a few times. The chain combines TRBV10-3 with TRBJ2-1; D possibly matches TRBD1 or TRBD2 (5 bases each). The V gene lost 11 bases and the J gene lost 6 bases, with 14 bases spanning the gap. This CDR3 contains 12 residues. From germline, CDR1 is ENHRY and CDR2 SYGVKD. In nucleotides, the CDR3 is TGTGCCGCGGGCCCTGGGGCCAATGAGCAGTTCTTC. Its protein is CAAGPGANEQFF.

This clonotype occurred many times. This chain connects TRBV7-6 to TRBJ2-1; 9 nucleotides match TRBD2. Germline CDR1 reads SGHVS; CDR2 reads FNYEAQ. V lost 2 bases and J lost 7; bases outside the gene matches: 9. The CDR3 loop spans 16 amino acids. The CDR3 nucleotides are TGTGCCAGCAGCTTACTGGCTAGCGGGGCGGGAAATGAGCAGTTCTTC. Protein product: CASSLLASGAGNEQFF.

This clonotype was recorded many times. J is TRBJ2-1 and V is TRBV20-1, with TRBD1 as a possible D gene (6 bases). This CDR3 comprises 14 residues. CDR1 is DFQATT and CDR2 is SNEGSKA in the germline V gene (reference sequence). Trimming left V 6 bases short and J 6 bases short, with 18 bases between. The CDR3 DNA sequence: TGCAGTGCACTGACAGGCGAAACAATCAATGAGCAGTTCTTC. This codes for CSALTGETINEQFF.

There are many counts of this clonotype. DNA of the CDR3: TGTGCCAGCAGTTTGGTCAGTGGTGGGTCCTACAATGAGCAGTTCTTC. It encodes CASSLVSGGSYNEQFF. V and J are TRBV28 and TRBJ2-1; D is unresolved. The CDR3 has 16 residues. Germline V gene sequence: CDR1 MDHEN, CDR2 SYDVKM. V lost 3 bases and J lost 1, with 13 bases in between.

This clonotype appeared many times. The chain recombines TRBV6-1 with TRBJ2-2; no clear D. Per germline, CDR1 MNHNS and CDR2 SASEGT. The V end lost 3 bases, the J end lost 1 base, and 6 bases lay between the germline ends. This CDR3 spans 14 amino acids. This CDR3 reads CASSDPGNTGELFF. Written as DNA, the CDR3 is TGTGCCAGCAGTGACCCGGGGAACACCGGGGAGCTGTTTTTT.

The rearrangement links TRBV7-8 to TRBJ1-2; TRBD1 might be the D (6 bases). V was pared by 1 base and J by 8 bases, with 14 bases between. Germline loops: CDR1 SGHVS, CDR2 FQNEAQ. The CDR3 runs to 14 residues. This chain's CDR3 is CASSLGWRGGGYTF. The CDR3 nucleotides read TGTGCCAGCAGCTTAGGGTGGAGGGGGGGCGGCTACACCTTC.

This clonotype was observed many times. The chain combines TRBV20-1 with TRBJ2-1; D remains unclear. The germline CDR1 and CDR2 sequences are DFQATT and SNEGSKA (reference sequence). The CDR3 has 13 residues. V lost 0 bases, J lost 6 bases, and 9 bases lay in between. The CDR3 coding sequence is TGCAGTGCTAGAGACGTCCTGGGCAATGAGCAGTTCTTC. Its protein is CSARDVLGNEQFF.

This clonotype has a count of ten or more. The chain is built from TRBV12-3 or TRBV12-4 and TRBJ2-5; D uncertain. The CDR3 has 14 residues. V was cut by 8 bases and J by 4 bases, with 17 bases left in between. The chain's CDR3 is CASSGRVLGETQYF. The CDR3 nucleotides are TGTGCCAGCTCAGGCCGCGTTTTGGGAGAGACCCAGTACTTC.

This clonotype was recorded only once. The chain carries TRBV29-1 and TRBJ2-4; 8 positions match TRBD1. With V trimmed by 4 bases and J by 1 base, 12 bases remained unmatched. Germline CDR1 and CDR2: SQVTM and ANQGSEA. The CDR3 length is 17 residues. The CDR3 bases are TGCAGCGTTGCTCCCCCCCAGGGGGCTGGGGCCAAAAACATTCAGTACTTC. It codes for CSVAPPQGAGAKNIQYF.

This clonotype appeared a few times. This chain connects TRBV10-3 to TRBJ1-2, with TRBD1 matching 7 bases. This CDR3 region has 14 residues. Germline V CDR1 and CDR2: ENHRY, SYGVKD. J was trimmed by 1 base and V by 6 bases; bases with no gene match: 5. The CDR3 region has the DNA TGTGCCATCAGCGAGACAGGGAATAACTATGGCTACACCTTC. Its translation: CAISETGNNYGYTF.

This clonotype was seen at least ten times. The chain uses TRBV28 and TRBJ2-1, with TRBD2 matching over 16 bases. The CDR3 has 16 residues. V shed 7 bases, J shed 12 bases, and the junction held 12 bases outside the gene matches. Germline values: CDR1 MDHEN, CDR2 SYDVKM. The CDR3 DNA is TGTGCCAGCACCCAAGCCGGGACTAGCGGGAGGGTGGGGCAGTTCTTC. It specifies CASTQAGTSGRVGQFF.

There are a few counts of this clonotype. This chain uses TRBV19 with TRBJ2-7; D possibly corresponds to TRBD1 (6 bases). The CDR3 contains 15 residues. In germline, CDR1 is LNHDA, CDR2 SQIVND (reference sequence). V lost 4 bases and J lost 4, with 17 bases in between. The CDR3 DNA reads TGTGCCAGTAGTACGTCGACAGGAGTTTCATACGAGCAGTACTTC. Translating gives CASSTSTGVSYEQYF.

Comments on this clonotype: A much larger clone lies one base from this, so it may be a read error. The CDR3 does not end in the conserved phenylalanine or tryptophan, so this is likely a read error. CDR3 sequence (DNA): TGTGCCAGCAGTATATGGGGCGAGGGATTAGCCAAAAACATTCAGTACTCC. This gives the protein CASSIWGEGLAKNIQYS. This sequence joins TRBV28 and TRBJ2-4; D is perhaps TRBD1 or TRBD2 (5 bases each). Germline values: CDR1 MDHEN, CDR2 SYDVKM. The CDR3 has 17 residues.

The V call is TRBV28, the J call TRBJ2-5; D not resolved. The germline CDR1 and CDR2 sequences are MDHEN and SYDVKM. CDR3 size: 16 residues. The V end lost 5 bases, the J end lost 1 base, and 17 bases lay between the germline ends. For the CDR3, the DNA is TGTGCCAGCAGTCCGACCCGAATTAGTTTCCAAGAGACCCAGTACTTC. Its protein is CASSPTRISFQETQYF.

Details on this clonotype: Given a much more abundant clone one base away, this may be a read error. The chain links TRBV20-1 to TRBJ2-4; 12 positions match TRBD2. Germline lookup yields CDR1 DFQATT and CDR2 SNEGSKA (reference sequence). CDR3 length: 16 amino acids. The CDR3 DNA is TGCGGTGTTGAGACGGGACTAGCGGGAGCCAAAAACATTCAGTACTTC. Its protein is CGVETGLAGAKNIQYF.

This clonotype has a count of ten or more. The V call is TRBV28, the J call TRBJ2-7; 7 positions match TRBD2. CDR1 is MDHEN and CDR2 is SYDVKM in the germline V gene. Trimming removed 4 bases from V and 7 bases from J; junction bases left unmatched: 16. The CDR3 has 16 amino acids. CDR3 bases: TGTGCCAGCAGTTCCCCCCGGGAGGCCGCGTCAAGGGAGCAGTACTTC. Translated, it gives CASSSPREAASREQYF.

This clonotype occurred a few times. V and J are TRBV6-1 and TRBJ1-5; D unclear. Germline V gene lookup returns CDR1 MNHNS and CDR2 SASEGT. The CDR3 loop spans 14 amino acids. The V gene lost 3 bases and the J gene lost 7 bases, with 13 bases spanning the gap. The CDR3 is CASSETAGGQPQHF. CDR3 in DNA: TGTGCCAGCAGTGAGACGGCAGGCGGACAGCCCCAGCATTTT.

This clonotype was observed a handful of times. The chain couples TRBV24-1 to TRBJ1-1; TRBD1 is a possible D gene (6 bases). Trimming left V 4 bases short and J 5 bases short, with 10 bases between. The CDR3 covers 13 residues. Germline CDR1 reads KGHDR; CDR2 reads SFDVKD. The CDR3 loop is CATSDGQRTEAFF. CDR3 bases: TGTGCCACCAGTGACGGACAGAGGACTGAAGCTTTCTTT.

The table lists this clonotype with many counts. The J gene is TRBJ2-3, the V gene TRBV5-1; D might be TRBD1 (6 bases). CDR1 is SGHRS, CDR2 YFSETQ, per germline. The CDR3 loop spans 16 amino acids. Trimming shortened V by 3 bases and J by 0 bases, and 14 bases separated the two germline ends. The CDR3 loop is CASSSNLQGSTDTQYF. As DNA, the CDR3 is TGCGCCAGCAGCTCAAACCTTCAGGGGAGCACAGATACGCAGTATTTT.

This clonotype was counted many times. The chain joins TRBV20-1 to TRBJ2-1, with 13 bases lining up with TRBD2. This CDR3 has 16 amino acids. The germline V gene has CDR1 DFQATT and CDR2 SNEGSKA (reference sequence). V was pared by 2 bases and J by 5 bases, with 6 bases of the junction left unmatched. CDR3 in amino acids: CSARPFGTSGNNEQFF. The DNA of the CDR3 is TGCAGTGCTAGACCCTTCGGGACTAGCGGGAACAATGAGCAGTTCTTC.

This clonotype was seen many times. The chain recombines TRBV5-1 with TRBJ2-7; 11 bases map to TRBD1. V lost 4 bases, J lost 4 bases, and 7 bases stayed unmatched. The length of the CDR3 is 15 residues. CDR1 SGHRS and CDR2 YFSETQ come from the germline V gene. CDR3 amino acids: CASSPPGQGEYEQYF. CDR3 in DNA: TGCGCCAGCAGCCCGCCGGGACAGGGGGAATACGAGCAGTACTTC.

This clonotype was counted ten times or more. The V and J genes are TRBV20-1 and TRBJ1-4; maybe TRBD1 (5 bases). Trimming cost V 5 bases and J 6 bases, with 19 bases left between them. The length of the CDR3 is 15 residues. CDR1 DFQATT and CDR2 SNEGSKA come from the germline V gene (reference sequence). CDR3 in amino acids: CSAPPWGGVDEKLFF. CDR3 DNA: TGCAGTGCTCCCCCTTGGGGAGGGGTAGATGAAAAACTGTTTTTT.